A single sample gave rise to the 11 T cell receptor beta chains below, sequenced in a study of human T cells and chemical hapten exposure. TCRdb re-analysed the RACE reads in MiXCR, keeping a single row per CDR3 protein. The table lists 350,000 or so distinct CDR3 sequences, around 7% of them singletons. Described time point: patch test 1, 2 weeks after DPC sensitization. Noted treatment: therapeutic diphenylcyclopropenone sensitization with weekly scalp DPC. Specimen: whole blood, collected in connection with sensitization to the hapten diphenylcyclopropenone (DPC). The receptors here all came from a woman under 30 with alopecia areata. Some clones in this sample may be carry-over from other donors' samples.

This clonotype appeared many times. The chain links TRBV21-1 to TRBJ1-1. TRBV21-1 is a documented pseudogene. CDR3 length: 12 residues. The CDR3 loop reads CARGNRRTEAFF. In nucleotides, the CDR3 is TGTGCCAGGGGTAACCGAAGGACTGAAGCTTTCTTT.

The CDR3 DNA sequence: TGTGCCAGCAGAGTAGATAGCGGACTTACGCAGTATTTT. The encoded protein is CASRVDSGLTQYF. The chain joins TRBV2 to TRBJ2-3; possible D gene TRBD2, 6 bases. V lost 6 bases and J lost 8, with 15 bases in between. The CDR3 sequence is 13 residues long. Germline V gene lookup returns CDR1 SNHLY and CDR2 FYNNEI.

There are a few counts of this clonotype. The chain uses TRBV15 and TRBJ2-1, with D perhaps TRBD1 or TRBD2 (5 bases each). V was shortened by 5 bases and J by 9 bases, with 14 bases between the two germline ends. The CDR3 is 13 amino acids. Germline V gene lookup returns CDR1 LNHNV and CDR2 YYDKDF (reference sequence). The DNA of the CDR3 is TGTGCCACCAGCCGCTCGAGGGGCGGTGAGCAGTTCTTC. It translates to CATSRSRGGEQFF.

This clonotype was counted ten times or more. The DNA of the CDR3 is TGTGCCAGCAGTTCGAGGACTAGCCGTCGGGAGCAGTACTTC. Translated, it gives CASSSRTSRREQYF. The V and J genes are TRBV27 and TRBJ2-7, with 8 bases that match TRBD2. The CDR3 consists of 14 residues. Looked up from germline, CDR1 is MNHEY and CDR2 is SMNVEV (reference sequence). The V gene end was trimmed by 4 bases and the J gene end by 7 bases; junction bases not matched to a gene: 9.

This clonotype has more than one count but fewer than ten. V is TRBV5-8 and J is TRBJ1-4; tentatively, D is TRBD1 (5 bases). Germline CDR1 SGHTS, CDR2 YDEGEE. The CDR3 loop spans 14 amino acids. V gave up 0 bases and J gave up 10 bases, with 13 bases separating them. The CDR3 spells CASSLGQRGVKLFF. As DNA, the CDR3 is TGTGCCAGCAGCTTGGGTCAGCGGGGGGTAAAACTGTTTTTT.

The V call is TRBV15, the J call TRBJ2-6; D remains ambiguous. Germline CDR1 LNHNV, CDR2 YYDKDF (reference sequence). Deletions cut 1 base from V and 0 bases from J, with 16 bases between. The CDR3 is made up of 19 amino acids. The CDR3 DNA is TGTGCCACCAGCAGAGGTTTTAAGGGTTGGGTCTCTGGGGCCAACGTCCTGACTTTC. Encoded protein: CATSRGFKGWVSGANVLTF.

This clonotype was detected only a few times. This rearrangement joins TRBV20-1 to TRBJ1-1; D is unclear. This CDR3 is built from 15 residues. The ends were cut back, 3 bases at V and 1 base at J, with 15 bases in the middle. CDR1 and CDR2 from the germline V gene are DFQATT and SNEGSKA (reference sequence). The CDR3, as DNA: TGCAGTGCTAGTCTTTCCGGGTGGGCGAACACTGAAGCTTTCTTT. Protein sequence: CSASLSGWANTEAFF.

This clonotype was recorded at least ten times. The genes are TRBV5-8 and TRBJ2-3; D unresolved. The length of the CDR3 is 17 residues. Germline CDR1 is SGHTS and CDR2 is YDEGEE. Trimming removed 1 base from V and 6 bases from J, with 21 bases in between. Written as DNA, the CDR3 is TGTGCCAGCAGCTTGAGTTCGGTCAGCCTCAATACGGATACGCAGTATTTT. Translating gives CASSLSSVSLNTDTQYF.

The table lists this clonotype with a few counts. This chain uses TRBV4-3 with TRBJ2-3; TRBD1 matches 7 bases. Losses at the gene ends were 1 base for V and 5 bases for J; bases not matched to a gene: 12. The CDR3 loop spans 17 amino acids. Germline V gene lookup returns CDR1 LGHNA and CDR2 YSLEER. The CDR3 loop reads CASSQGPLLGDRDTQYF. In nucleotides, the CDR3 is TGCGCCAGCAGCCAAGGTCCCCTCTTAGGGGACAGAGATACGCAGTATTTT.

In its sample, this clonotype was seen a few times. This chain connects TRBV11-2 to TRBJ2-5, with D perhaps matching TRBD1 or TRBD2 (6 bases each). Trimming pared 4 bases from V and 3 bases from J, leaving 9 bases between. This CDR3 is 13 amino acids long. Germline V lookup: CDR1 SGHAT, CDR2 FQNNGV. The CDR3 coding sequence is TGTGCCAGCAGCTCAAGGGGGGAAGAGACCCAGTACTTC. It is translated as CASSSRGEETQYF.

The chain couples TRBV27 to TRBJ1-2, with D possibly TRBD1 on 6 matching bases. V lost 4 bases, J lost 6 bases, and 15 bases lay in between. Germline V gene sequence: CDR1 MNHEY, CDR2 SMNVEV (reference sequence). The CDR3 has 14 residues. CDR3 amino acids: CASSSWGRVDGYTF. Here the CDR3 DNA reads TGTGCCAGCAGTTCCTGGGGGCGAGTGGATGGCTACACCTTC.